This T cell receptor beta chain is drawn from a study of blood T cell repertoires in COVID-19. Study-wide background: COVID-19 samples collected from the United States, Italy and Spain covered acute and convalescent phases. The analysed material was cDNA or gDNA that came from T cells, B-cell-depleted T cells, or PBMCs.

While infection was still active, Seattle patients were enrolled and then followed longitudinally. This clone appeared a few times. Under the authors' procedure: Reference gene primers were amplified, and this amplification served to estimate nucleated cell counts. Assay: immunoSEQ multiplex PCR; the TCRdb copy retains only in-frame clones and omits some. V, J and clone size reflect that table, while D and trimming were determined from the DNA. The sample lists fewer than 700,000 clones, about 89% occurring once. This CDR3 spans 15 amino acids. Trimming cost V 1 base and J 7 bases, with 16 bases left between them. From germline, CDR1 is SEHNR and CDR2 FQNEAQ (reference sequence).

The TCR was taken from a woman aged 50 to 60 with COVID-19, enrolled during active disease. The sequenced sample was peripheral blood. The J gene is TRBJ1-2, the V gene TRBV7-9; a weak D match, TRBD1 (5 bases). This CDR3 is CASSLDGRVVGGYTF. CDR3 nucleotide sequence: TGTGCCAGCAGCTTAGACGGCAGGGTGGTGGGTGGCTACACCTTC.